This T cell receptor beta chain is drawn from a study of spatial heterogeneity in lung cancer. General study results and limits: Detection of ubiquitous tumor TCRs in blood was higher at resection than follow-up.

About this clonotype: Its antigen is unknown.

The germline V gene encodes CDR1 SGHTA and CDR2 FQGNSA. Trimming took 1 base from V and 11 from J; bases not matched to a gene: 3. The CDR3 sequence is 12 residues long. TCRdb reprocessed the 5' RACE reads with MiXCR, giving one entry per CDR3 protein. The data show tens of thousands of distinct CDR3 sequences, less than 9.5% seen once. Time point described: blood at routine non-recurrence follow-up after resection. Material for sequencing was whole RNA from tumor, nontumor lung or frozen PBMC, left unsorted. The TCR originated in a female donor with early-stage non-small cell lung cancer. Source: PBMCs, taken at follow-up. J is TRBJ1-1 and V is TRBV7-2; 8 bases line up with TRBD1. The CDR3 DNA is TGTGCCAGCAGCTTAGACAGGGGGGCTGCTTTCTTT. Protein sequence: CASSLDRGAAFF.